The 23 T cell receptor beta chains below all came from one sample that was sequenced in a study of cytomegalovirus exposure and HLA in healthy donors. Both 60 Vbeta primers and 13 Jbeta primers went into the PCR. Method: immunoSEQ multiplex PCR; TCRdb's copy keeps in-frame clones and lacks some. The sample lists 120,000 or so clones, 17% occurring once. The sample consisted of PBMCs. Receptors were obtained from a female donor in good health and CMV-seropositive.

The chain carries TRBV19 and TRBJ2-7; 7 bases map to TRBD1. The CDR3 spans 15 residues. Germline V gives CDR1 LNHDA, CDR2 SQIVND (reference sequence). V lost 4 bases to trimming and J lost 3 bases; unmatched junction nucleotides: 9. The chain's CDR3 is CASSRQVTGFYEQYF. Written as DNA, the CDR3 is TGTGCCAGTAGTAGACAGGTGACAGGGTTCTACGAGCAGTACTTC.

This clone was recorded a few times. The chain carries TRBV30 and TRBJ2-1; 14 nucleotides align to TRBD2. This CDR3 is built from 18 residues. Trimming removed 0 bases from V and 5 bases from J; junction bases left unmatched: 9. CDR1 and CDR2 (germline): GTSNPN, SVGIG (reference sequence). Written as DNA, the CDR3 is TGTGCCTGGAGTGTTGTCAGGACTAGCGGGGGGAGCCACAATGAGCAGTTCTTC. Protein product: CAWSVVRTSGGSHNEQFF.

This CDR3 is CASSLGSGGARDEQFF. CDR3 bases: TGCGCCAGCAGCTTGGGGTCGGGGGGGGCAAGGGATGAGCAGTTCTTC. J is TRBJ2-1 and V is TRBV5-1; 8 bases match TRBD2. V lost 0 bases to trimming and J lost 8 bases; unmatched junction nucleotides: 10. Germline V lookup: CDR1 SGHRS, CDR2 YFSETQ. The CDR3 runs 16 residues.

A few counts support this clone. V and J are TRBV6-5 and TRBJ1-2; 8 positions agree with TRBD1. V shed 4 bases and J 8 bases; nucleotides not matched to a gene: 9. There are 14 residues in the CDR3. The V gene's germline CDR1 is MNHEY and CDR2 SVGAGI. The CDR3 nucleotides read TGTGCCAGCAGTTCCAGGACAGGGCGTGGCGGCTACACCTTC. It encodes CASSSRTGRGGYTF.

The gene calls are TRBV7-9 and TRBJ2-7, with 12 nucleotides matching TRBD2. CDR3 size: 18 residues. V trimming: 5 bases; J trimming: 0 bases; junction bases outside the gene matches: 11. Germline CDR1 and CDR2: SEHNR and FQNEAQ (reference sequence). For the CDR3, the DNA is TGTGCCAGCAGCCCGGCCGGGCTAGCGGGGGGGCACTCCTACGAGCAGTACTTC. Its protein product is CASSPAGLAGGHSYEQYF.

This chain connects TRBV27 to TRBJ1-2, with D possibly being TRBD1 (6 bases). Trimming cost V 5 bases and J 2 bases, with 12 bases left between them. Germline loops: CDR1 MNHEY, CDR2 SMNVEV (reference sequence). This CDR3 is built from 14 residues. As DNA, the CDR3 is TGTGCCAGCAGTCTAACAGGGATAAACTATGGCTACACCTTC. Its translation: CASSLTGINYGYTF.

This clone was detected only a few times. The rearrangement links TRBV6-5 to TRBJ1-5; 7 positions agree with TRBD1. CDR3 size: 15 residues. V dropped 6 bases and J dropped 0; count of bases not matched to a gene: 5. CDR1 is MNHEY, CDR2 SVGAGI, per germline. CDR3: CASRLTGASNQPQHF. The CDR3 DNA reads as TGTGCCAGCAGACTAACAGGGGCTAGCAATCAGCCCCAGCATTTT.

The CDR3 DNA follows: TGTGCCAGCGGCGGGACAGGGGGCTTTTCAGATACGCAGTATTTT. Amino acids: CASGGTGGFSDTQYF. The chain links TRBV6-5 to TRBJ2-3; 12 nucleotides align to TRBD1. This CDR3 contains 15 residues. V was clipped by 8 bases and J by 4 bases; unmatched bases: 7. From germline, CDR1 is MNHEY and CDR2 SVGAGI.

J is TRBJ2-7 and V is TRBV4-1; TRBD2 agrees at 11 bases. With V trimmed by 5 bases and J by 2 bases, 5 bases remained unmatched. This CDR3 is 15 amino acids long. Germline CDR1 reads MGHRA; CDR2 reads YSYEKL. The chain's CDR3 is CASSYGTSGTYEQYF. In DNA, the CDR3 is TGCGCCAGCAGCTATGGGACTAGCGGTACCTACGAGCAGTACTTC.

This clone was detected a few times. This chain joins TRBV19 and TRBJ1-2; D might be TRBD1 (5 bases). With 2 bases removed from V and 6 bases from J, the gap between germline ends came to 10 bases. Germline CDR1 reads LNHDA; CDR2 reads SQIVND (reference sequence). This CDR3 spans 13 amino acids. The CDR3 DNA sequence: TGTGCCAGTAGTATACAGGGAGGTAATGGCTACACCTTC. Translating it yields CASSIQGGNGYTF.

The chain recombines TRBV28 with TRBJ2-4; no firm D call. The CDR3 runs 15 residues. Germline assignment: CDR1 MDHEN and CDR2 SYDVKM. The ends were cut back, 6 bases at V and 0 bases at J, with 12 bases in the middle. CDR3 amino acids: CASSPTPRAKNIQYF. Here the CDR3 DNA reads TGTGCCAGCAGCCCAACGCCCAGAGCCAAAAACATTCAGTACTTC.

This sequence joins TRBV7-9 and TRBJ1-1; a weak D match, TRBD1 (5 bases). Germline V CDR1 and CDR2: SEHNR, FQNEAQ (reference sequence). The CDR3 has 13 residues. The germline V and J ends were trimmed by 5 bases and 2 bases, with 9 bases remaining between them. CDR3 coding DNA: TGTGCCAGCAGCGGTCAGGGTAACACTGAAGCTTTCTTT. The encoded protein is CASSGQGNTEAFF.

The gene calls are TRBV5-1 and TRBJ1-1; D remains unclear. Deletions cut 3 bases from V and 4 bases from J, with 16 bases between. Germline CDR1 is SGHRS and CDR2 is YFSETQ. This CDR3 contains 15 residues. The CDR3 nucleotides read TGCGCCAGCAGCTCAGACTTACGCCGCGGCACTGAAGCTTTCTTT. It is translated as CASSSDLRRGTEAFF.

This clone was counted only a few times. V usage is TRBV4-3 and J usage is TRBJ1-3; the D gene is possibly TRBD1 (5 bases). The CDR3 contains 15 residues. V lost 0 bases and J 5 bases, leaving 11 bases between the germline ends. The germline CDR1 and CDR2 sequences are LGHNA and YSLEER. The CDR3 here is CASSQDRGERNTIYF. In DNA, the CDR3 is TGCGCCAGCAGCCAAGATCGGGGGGAGAGAAACACCATATATTTT.

The sample holds a few counts of this clone. CDR3 loop: CASSRYAGGDQPQHF. The CDR3 DNA reads TGTGCCAGCAGCCGATATGCAGGGGGCGATCAGCCCCAGCATTTT. The chain carries TRBV7-9 and TRBJ1-5, with 8 bases lining up with TRBD1. The CDR3 spans 15 residues. In germline, CDR1 is SEHNR, CDR2 FQNEAQ (reference sequence). Germline trimming cut 5 bases from V and 5 bases from J; bases unmatched to any gene: 8.

This clone appeared a few times. The chain employs TRBV6-1 and TRBJ1-5; 8 positions agree with TRBD1. This CDR3 has 14 amino acids. With 11 bases clipped from V and 7 bases from J, the junction kept 13 bases outside the gene matches. The germline gives CDR1 MNHNS, CDR2 SASEGT. The CDR3 sequence is CASNPPGGIQPQHF. The CDR3 DNA follows: TGTGCCTCTAACCCCCCAGGGGGCATCCAGCCCCAGCATTTT.

This clone was seen only a few times. The CDR3 DNA follows: TGTGCCTGGAATCCGGGGGCTGGGGCCAACGTCCTGACTTTC. Protein: CAWNPGAGANVLTF. The chain links TRBV30 to TRBJ2-6; D perhaps matches TRBD2 (6 bases). Germline loops: CDR1 GTSNPN, CDR2 SVGIG (reference sequence). Trimming left V 4 bases short and J 2 bases short, with 9 bases between. This CDR3 is built from 14 residues.

This clone was recorded a few times. The chain joins TRBV2 to TRBJ2-7; possible D gene TRBD1, 6 bases. Germline CDR1 reads SNHLY; CDR2 reads FYNNEI. The length of the CDR3 is 14 residues. V gave up 7 bases and J gave up 2 bases, with 15 bases separating them. The CDR3 DNA reads TGTGCCAGCATAATGGGGGCCTCGACCTACGAGCAGTACTTC. The encoded protein is CASIMGASTYEQYF.

This clone was found a few times. The chain uses TRBV18 and TRBJ2-6, with a possible D match to TRBD1 (6 bases). Germline V CDR1 and CDR2: KGHSH, LQKENI. Trimming left V 10 bases short and J 0 bases short, with 10 bases between. This CDR3 is built from 14 residues. CDR3 bases: TGTGCCACAGGACAGAGCTCTGGGGCCAACGTCCTGACTTTC. Translating it yields CATGQSSGANVLTF.

The chain uses TRBV11-1 and TRBJ1-3; D possibly corresponds to TRBD1 (5 bases). V lost 5 bases and J 9 bases, leaving 14 bases between the germline ends. Germline V lookup: CDR1 SGHAT, CDR2 FQDESV (reference sequence). This CDR3 has 13 amino acids. The CDR3 here is CASSRLGGATIYF. The CDR3 DNA reads as TGTGCCAGCAGCCGCCTCGGCGGGGCCACCATATATTTT.

This chain joins TRBV29-1 and TRBJ2-7; 8 positions match TRBD2. The CDR3 totals 16 residues. Looked up from germline, CDR1 is SQVTM and CDR2 is ANQGSEA. After removal of 5 bases from V and 6 bases from J, the junction contained 18 bases not matched to a gene. The CDR3 region is CSVISARAGAAREQYF. CDR3 bases: TGCAGCGTTATCAGCGCCCGAGCGGGAGCGGCCCGCGAGCAGTACTTC.

This clone was detected a few times. The chain has TRBV7-8 and TRBJ2-7, with D unclear. V was cut by 1 base and J by 0 bases, with 7 bases left in between. The V gene's germline CDR1 is SGHVS and CDR2 FQNEAQ. The CDR3 runs to 14 residues. The CDR3: CASSLVGSSYEQYF. CDR3 DNA sequence: TGTGCCAGCAGCTTAGTTGGCAGCTCCTACGAGCAGTACTTC.

The gene calls are TRBV6-5 and TRBJ1-5; no clear D. The germline V and J ends were trimmed by 4 bases and 4 bases, with 8 bases remaining between them. The germline gives CDR1 MNHEY, CDR2 SVGAGI. This CDR3 has 13 amino acids. DNA of the CDR3: TGTGCCAGCAGTTTGGCCCAGAATCAGCCCCAGCATTTT. As protein: CASSLAQNQPQHF.